These T cell receptor beta chains were read from a single sample in a study of cytomegalovirus exposure and HLA in healthy donors. Libraries were prepared by immunoSEQ multiplex PCR; TCRdb keeps only in-frame clonotypes and omits some of them. The sample includes under 150,000 clones, roughly 77% of them seen just once. Sequenced material: PBMCs. All receptors come from a man aged 25 to 40 in good health and CMV-seronegative. CDR3s include the opening cysteine and the closing phenylalanine or tryptophan.

TRBV19 | 19 | CASTQMGTGTGAAYNEQFF
TRBV5-1 | 15 | CASSFQGAKNEKLFF
TRBV6-6 | 15 | CASSLREGRVSPLHF
TRBV5-6 | 16 | CASSLLAGGSTDTQYF
TRBV30 | 13 | CAWTGTSGLEQYF
TRBV2 | 18 | CASSRSRYSGTAVDTQYF
TRBV2 | 15 | CATKRELAGWETQYF
TRBV5-4 | 14 | CASSPGQENTEAFF
TRBV2 | 15 | CASRVGLGNTGELFF
TRBV5-1 | 15 | CASSKEGALRNEQFF
TRBV5-1 | 15 | CASSTRQGPSAEAFF
TRBV4-2 | 15 | CASSPTSGSGSEQFF
TRBV6-1 | 14 | CASKPTGVVYEQYF
TRBV5-4 | 14 | CASSPYVADTEAFF
TRBV28 | 14 | CASTTDRGLTEAFF
TRBV2 | 14 | CAVPYGRSSYEQYF
TRBV6-1 | 14 | CASINPPQDTEAFF
TRBV6-5 | 13 | CASRRDRFYEQYF
TRBV7-6 | 15 | CASSRKRGPYNEQFF
TRBV7-2 | 15 | CASRVDSTSTDTQYF
TRBV7-8 | 15 | CASSGGTGMNTEAFF
TRBV28 | 13 | CASKASGSYEQYF
TRBV6-6 | 16 | CASRQPLSDRDEKLFF
TRBV11-2 | 14 | CASSLQGGLHEQYF
TRBV19 | 15 | CASSIMRINREWQFF
TRBV5-1 | 14 | CASSWDTLGYEQYF
TRBV28 | 16 | CASSLFGLSSSYEQYF
TRBV29-1 | 12 | CSGRLAQETQYF
TRBV5-1 | 19 | CASSLSDSLLAGANYGYTF
TRBV5-1 | 14 | CASSLAGGDYGYPF
TRBV10-3 | 14 | CAISESGGSYEQYF
TRBV6-1 | 13 | CASSASRGNTIYF
TRBV27 | 14 | CASSWREGINEQFF
TRBV7-9 | 16 | CASSLRGKTTYNEQFF
TRBV7-8 | 15 | CASSQGQGPWFDQYF
TRBV29-1 | 12 | CSGGILNTEAFF
TRBV7-7 | 15 | CASSLRGGSPDTQYF
TRBV15 | 17 | CATSRDLSVFPSAEAFF
TRBV30 | 12 | CAWGTSGYEQYF
TRBV28 | 13 | CASGSGQGGEQYF
TRBV9 | 18 | CASSALIPAGGPRDTQYF
TRBV6-5 | 16 | CASSYSPGEGNTEAFF
TRBV5-1 | 17 | CASSLLEGRGLRNEQFF
TRBV5-6 | 19 | CASSLAHIRPGLAANEQFF
TRBV2 | 13 | CASSDTGKNIQYF
TRBV6-5 | 16 | CASSYFGEVSATEAFF
TRBV29-1 | 15 | CSVLKLRNLSYEQYF
TRBV28 | 13 | CASRGGGQETQYF
TRBV28 | 13 | CASSIGTTEGQFF
TRBV19 | 14 | CASSIEGGTGELFF
TRBV6-5 | 15 | CASSQHTGMNTEAFF
TRBV9 | 15 | CASSAGTSASYEQYF
TRBV5-1 | 16 | CASSSGGAGPTDTQYF
TRBV5-6 | 14 | CASSSATGSSPLHF
TRBV19 | 15 | CASTPFAGITDTQYF